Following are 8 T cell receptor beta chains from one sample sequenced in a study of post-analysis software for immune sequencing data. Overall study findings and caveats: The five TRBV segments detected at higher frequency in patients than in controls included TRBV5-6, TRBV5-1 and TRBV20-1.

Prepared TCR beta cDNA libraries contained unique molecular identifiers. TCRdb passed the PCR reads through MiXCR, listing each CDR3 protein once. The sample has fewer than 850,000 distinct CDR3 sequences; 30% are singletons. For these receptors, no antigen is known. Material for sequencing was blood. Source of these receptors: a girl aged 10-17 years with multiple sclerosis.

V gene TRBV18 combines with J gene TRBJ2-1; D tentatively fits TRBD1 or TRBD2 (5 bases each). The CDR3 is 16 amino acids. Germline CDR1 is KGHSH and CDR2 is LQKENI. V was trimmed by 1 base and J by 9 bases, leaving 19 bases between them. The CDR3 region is CASSPQGRAPGGEQFF. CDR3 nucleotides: TGTGCCAGCTCACCACAAGGTCGGGCCCCTGGGGGTGAGCAGTTCTTC.

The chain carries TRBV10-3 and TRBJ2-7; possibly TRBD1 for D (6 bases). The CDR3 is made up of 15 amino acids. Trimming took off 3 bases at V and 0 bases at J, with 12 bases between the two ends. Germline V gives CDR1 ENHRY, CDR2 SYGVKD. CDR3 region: CAISDQGTTSYEQYF. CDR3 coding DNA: TGTGCCATCAGTGATCAGGGGACCACCTCCTACGAGCAGTACTTC.

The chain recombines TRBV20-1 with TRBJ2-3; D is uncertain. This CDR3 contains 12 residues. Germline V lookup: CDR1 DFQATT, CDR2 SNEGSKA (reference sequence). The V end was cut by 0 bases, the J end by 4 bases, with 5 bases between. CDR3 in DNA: TGCAGTGCTAGAGAGTTCGCAGATACGCAGTATTTT. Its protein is CSAREFADTQYF.

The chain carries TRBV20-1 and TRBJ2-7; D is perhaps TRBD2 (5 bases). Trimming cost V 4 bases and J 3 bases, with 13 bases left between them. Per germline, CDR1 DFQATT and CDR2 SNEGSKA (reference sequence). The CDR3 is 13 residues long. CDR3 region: CSAILFRDYEQYF. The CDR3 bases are TGCAGTGCTATACTCTTCCGGGACTACGAGCAGTACTTC.

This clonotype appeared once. The CDR3 DNA reads TGTGCCAGCAGCCCGACCCCGGGACTAGCGGTATACAATGAGCAGTTCTTC. This sequence encodes CASSPTPGLAVYNEQFF. The chain has TRBV7-2 and TRBJ2-1; 11 bases map to TRBD2. Trimming removed 5 bases from V and 4 bases from J; junction bases left unmatched: 10. This CDR3 is built from 17 residues. The germline V gene encodes CDR1 SGHTA and CDR2 FQGNSA.

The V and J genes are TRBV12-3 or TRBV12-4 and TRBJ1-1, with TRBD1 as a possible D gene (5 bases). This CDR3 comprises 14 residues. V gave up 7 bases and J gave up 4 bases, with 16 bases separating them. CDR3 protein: CASTPPGRGTEAFF. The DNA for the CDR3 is TGTGCCAGCACCCCACCTGGGAGGGGCACTGAAGCTTTCTTT.

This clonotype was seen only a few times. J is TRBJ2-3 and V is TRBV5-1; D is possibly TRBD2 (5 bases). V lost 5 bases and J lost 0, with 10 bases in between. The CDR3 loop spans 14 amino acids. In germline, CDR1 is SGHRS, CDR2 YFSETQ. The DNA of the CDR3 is TGCGCCAGCAGGAGGGAAACTAGCACAGATACGCAGTATTTT. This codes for CASRRETSTDTQYF. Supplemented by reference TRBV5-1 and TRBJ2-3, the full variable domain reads KAGVTQTPRYLIKTRGQQVTLSCSPISGHRSVSWYQQTPGQGLQFLFEYFSETQRNKGNFPGRFSGRQFSNSRSEMNVSTLELGDSALYLCASRRETSTDTQYFGPGTRLTVL.

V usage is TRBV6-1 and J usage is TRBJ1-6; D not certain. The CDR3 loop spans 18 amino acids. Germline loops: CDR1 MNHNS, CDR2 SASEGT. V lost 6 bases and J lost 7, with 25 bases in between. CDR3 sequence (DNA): TGTGCCAGCAGCCACGAATCCACGCACAAGGAGGAGAATTCACCCCTCCACTTT. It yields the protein CASSHESTHKEENSPLHF.